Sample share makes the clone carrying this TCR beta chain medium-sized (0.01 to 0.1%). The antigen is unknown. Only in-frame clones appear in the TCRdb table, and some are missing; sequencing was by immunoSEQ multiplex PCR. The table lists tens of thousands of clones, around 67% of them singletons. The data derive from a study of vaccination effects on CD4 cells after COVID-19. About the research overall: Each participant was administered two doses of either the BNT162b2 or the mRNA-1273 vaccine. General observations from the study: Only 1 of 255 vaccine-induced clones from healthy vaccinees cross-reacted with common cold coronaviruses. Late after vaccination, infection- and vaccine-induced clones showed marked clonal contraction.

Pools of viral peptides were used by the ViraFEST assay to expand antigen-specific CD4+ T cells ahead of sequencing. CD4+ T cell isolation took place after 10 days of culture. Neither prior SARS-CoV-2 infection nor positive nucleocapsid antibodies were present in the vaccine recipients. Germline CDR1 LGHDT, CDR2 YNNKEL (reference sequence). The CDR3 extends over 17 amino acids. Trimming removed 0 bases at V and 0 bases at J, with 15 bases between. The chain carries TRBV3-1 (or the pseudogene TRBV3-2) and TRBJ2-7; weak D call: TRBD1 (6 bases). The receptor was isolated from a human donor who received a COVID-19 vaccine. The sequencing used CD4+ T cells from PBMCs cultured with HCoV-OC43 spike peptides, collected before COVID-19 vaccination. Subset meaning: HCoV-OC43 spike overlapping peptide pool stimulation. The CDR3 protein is CASSQDRRQDTSYEQYF. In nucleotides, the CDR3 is TGTGCCAGCAGCCAAGATCGGAGACAGGATACCTCCTACGAGCAGTACTTC.